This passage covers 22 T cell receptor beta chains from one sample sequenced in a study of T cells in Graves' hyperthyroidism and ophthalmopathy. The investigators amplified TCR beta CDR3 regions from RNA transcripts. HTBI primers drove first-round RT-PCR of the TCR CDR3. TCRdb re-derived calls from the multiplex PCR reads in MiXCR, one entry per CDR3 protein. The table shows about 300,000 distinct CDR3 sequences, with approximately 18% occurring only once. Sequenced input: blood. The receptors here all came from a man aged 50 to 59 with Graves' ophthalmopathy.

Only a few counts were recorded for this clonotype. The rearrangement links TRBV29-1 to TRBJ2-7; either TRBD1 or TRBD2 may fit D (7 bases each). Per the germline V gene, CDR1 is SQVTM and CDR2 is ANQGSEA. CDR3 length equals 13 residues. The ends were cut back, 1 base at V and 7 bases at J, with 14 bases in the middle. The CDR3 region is CSVEGTQGGEQYF. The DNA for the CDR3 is TGCAGCGTTGAAGGGACCCAGGGGGGGGAGCAGTACTTC.

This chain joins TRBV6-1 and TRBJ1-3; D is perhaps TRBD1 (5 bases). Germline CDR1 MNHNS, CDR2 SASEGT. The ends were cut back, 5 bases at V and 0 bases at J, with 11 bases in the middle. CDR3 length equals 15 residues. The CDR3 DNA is TGTGCCAGCAGTAACGACAGAATCTCTGGAAACACCATATATTTT. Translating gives CASSNDRISGNTIYF.

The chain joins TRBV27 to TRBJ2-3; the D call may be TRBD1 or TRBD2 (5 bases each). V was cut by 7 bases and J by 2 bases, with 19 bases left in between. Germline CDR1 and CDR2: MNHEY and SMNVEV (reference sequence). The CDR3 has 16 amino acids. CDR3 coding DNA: TGTGCCAGCATTCCCTCCGGGACCCTCCCCACAGATACGCAGTATTTT. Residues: CASIPSGTLPTDTQYF.

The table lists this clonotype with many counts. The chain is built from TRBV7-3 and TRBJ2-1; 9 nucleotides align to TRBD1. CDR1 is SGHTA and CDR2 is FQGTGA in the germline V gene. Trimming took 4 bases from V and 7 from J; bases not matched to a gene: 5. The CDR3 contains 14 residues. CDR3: CASSSTGGRNEQFF. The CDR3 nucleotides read TGTGCCAGCAGCTCCACAGGGGGCCGGAATGAGCAGTTCTTC. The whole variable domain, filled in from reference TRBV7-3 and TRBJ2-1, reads GAGVSQTPSNKVTEKGKYVELRCDPISGHTALYWYRQSLGQGPEFLIYFQGTGAADDSGLPNDRFFAVRPEGSVSTLKIQRTERGDSAVYLCASSSTGGRNEQFFGPGTRLTVL.

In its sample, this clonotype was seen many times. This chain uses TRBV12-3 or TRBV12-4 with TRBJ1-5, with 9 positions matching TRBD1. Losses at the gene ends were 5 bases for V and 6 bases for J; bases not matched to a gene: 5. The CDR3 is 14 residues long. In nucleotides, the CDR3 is TGTGCCAGCAGTCTCGGACAGGGGCGTCAGCCCCAGCATTTT. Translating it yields CASSLGQGRQPQHF.

CDR3 nucleotide sequence: TGTGCCATCAGTGCATCAGGGGGCACCGGGGAGCTGTTTTTT. Its protein product is CAISASGGTGELFF. The chain has TRBV10-3 and TRBJ2-2; 7 nucleotides agree with TRBD1. Germline V gene sequence: CDR1 ENHRY, CDR2 SYGVKD. J lost 4 bases, V lost 4 bases, and 3 bases had no gene match. The CDR3 totals 14 residues.

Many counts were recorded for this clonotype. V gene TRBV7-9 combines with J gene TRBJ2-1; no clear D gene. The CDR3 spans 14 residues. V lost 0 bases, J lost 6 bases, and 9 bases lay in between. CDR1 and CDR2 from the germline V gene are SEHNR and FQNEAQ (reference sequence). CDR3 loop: CASSLAIGSNEQFF. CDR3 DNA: TGTGCCAGCAGCTTAGCGATTGGAAGCAATGAGCAGTTCTTC.

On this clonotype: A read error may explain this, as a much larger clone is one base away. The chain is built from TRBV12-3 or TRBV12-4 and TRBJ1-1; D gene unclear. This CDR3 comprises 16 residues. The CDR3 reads CASSGPGNIPSTEALF. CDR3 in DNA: TGTGCCAGCAGTGGCCCCGGGAACATACCGAGCACTGAAGCTCTCTTT.

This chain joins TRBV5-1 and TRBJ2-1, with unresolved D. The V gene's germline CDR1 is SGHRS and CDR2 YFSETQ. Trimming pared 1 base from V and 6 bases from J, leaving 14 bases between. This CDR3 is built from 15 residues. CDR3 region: CASSLQVGGSNEQFF. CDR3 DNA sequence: TGCGCCAGCAGCTTGCAGGTTGGTGGAAGCAATGAGCAGTTCTTC.

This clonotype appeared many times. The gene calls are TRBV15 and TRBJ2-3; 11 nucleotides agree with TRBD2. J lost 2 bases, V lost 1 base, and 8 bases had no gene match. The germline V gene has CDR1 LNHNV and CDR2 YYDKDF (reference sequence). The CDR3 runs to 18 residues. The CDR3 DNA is TGTGCCACCAGCAGAGTTAGGGCGACTAGCGGGGCCACAGATACGCAGTATTTT. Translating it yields CATSRVRATSGATDTQYF.

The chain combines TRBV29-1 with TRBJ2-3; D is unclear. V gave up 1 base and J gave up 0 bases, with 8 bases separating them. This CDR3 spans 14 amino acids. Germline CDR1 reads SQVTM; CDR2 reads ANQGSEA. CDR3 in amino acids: CSVEGASSTDTQYF. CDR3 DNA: TGCAGCGTTGAAGGGGCCTCTAGCACAGATACGCAGTATTTT.

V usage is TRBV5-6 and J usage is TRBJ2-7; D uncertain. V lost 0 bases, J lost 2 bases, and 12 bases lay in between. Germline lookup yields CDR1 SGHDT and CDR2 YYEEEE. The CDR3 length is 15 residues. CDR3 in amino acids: CASSLEVTDPYEQYF. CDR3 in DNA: TGTGCCAGCAGCTTGGAAGTGACCGATCCCTACGAGCAGTACTTC.

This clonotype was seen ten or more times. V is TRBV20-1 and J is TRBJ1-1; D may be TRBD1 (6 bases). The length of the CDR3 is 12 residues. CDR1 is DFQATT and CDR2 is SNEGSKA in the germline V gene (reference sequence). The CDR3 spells CGGDRMNTEAFF. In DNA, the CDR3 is TGCGGGGGAGACAGGATGAACACTGAAGCTTTCTTT.

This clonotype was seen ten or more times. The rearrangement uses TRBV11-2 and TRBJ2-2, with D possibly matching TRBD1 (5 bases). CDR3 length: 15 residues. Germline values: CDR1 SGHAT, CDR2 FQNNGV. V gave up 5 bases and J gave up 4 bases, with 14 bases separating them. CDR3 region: CASSLDGASTGELFF. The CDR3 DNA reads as TGTGCCAGCAGCCTTGATGGGGCGAGCACCGGGGAGCTGTTTTTT.

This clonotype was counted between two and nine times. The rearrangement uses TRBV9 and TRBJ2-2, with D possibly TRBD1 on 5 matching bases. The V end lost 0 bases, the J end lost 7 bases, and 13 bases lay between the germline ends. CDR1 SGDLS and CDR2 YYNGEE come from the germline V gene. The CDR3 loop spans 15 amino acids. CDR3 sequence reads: CASSVGQGSYGELFF. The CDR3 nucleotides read TGTGCCAGCAGCGTAGGGCAGGGAAGTTACGGGGAGCTGTTTTTT.

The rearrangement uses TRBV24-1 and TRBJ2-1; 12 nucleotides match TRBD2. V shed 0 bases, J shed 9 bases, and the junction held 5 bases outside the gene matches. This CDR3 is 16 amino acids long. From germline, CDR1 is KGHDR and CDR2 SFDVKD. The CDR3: CATSDLQTSGSAEQFF. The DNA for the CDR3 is TGTGCCACCAGTGATTTGCAGACTAGCGGGAGTGCTGAGCAGTTCTTC.

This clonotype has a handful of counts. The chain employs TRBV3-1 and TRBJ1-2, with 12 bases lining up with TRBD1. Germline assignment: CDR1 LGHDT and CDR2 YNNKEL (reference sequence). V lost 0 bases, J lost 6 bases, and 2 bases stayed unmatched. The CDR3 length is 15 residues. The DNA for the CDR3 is TGTGCCAGCAGCCAAGAGGGGACAGGGGGCAATGGCTACACCTTC. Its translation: CASSQEGTGGNGYTF.

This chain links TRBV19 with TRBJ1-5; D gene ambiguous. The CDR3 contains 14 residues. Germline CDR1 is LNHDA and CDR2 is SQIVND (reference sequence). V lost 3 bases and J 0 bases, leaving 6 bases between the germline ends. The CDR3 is CASSIMDSNQPQHF. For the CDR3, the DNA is TGTGCCAGTAGTATTATGGATAGCAATCAGCCCCAGCATTTT.

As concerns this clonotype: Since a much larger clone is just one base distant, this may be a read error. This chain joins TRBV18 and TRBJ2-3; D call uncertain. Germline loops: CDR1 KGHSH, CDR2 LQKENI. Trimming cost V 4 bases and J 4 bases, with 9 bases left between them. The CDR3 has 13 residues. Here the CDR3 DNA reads TGTGCCAGCTCACTAGACTCATCAGATACGCAGTATTTT. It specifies CASSLDSSDTQYF. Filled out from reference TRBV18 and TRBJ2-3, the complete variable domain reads NAGVMQNPRHLVRRRGQEARLRCSPMKGHSHVYWYRQLPEEGLKFMVYLQKENIIDESGMPKERFSAEFPKEGPSILRIQQVVRGDSAAYFCASSLDSSDTQYFGPGTRLTVL.

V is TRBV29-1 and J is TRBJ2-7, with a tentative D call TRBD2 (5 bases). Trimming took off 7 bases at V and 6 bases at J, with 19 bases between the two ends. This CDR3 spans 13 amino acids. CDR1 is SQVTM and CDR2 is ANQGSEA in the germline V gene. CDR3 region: CSGSRGEVGEQYF. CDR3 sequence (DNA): TGCAGCGGTTCCCGGGGTGAGGTTGGCGAGCAGTACTTC.

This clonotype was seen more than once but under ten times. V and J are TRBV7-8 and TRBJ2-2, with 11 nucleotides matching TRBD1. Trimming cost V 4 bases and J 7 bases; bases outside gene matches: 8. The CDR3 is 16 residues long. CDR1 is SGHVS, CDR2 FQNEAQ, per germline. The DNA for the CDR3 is TGTGCCAGCAGCTCGACCGGGACAGGGGGAATCGGGGAGCTGTTTTTT. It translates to CASSSTGTGGIGELFF.

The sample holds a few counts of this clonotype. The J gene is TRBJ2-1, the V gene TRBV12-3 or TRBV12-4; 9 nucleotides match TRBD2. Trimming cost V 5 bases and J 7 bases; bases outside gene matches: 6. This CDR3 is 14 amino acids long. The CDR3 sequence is CASSLGTSQNEQFF. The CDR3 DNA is TGTGCCAGCAGTCTCGGGACTAGCCAGAATGAGCAGTTCTTC.